The source of this TCR beta chain is a study of PD-L1 blockade in urothelial cancer. Regarding time point: peripheral blood 6 weeks after treatment start. This CDR3 comprises 18 residues. Germline V gives CDR1 SQVTM, CDR2 ANQGSEA. J gave up 4 bases and V 2 bases, and 16 bases lay outside the gene matches. TCRdb keeps only in-frame clones here, not all; method: immunoSEQ multiplex PCR. The sample has around 80,000 clones, under 95% seen once; the top ten hold more than 0.85%. Here the sequenced sample was PBMCs, taken around atezolizumab (anti-PD-L1) treatment. The sequence came from a woman older than 75 with urothelial cancer. This chain joins TRBV29-1 and TRBJ2-1; 8 bases agree with TRBD2. The CDR3: CSVERYLHRAGGYNEQFF. CDR3 nucleotides: TGCAGCGTTGAACGGTACCTCCACAGGGCGGGAGGATACAATGAGCAGTTCTTC.